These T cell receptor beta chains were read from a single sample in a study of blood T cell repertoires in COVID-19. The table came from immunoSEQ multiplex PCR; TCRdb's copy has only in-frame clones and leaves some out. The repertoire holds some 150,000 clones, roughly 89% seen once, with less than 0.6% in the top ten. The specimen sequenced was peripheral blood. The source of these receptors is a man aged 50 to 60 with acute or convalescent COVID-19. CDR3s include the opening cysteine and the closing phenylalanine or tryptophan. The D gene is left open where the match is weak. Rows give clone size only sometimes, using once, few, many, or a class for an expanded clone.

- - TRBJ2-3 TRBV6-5 CASSRVADTQYF TGTGCCAGCAGTCGCGTCGCAGATACGCAGTATTTT
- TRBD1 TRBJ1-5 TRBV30 CAWSVPRTGHQPQHF TGTGCCTGGAGTGTACCTAGGACAGGGCATCAGCCCCAGCATTTT
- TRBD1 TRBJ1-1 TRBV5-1 CASSSLTGLSTEAFF TGCGCCAGCAGCTCCCTGACAGGGCTGAGTACTGAAGCTTTCTTT
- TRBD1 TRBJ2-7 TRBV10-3 CAISRDRNSYEQYF TGTGCCATCAGTCGGGACAGAAACTCCTACGAGCAGTACTTC
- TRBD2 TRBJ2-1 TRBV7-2 CASSLEAGGPRGDEQFF TGTGCCAGCAGCTTAGAAGCGGGGGGGCCGCGGGGCGATGAGCAGTTCTTC
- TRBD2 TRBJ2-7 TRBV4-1 CASSQESGKVSSYEQYF TGCGCCAGCAGCCAAGAAAGCGGGAAGGTCTCCAGCTACGAGCAGTACTTC
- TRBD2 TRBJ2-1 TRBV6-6 CASTPSGNSYNEQFF TGTGCCAGCACCCCGAGCGGGAACTCCTACAATGAGCAGTTCTTC
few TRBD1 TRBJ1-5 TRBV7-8 CASSTQDRRNQPQHF TGTGCCAGCAGCACCCAGGACAGGCGGAATCAGCCCCAGCATTTT
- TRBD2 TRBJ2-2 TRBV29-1 CSVPSTSGRRTGELFF TGCAGCGTCCCCTCAACTAGCGGGAGGCGTACGGGGGAGCTGTTTTTT
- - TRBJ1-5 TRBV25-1 CASSDGQVINQPQHF TGTGCCAGCAGTGATGGTCAGGTGATCAATCAGCCCCAGCATTTT
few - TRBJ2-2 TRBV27 CASSWSTTGELFF TGTGCCAGCAGTTGGTCGACAACCGGGGAGCTGTTTTTT
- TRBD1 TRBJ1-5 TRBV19 CASSGTGGGQPQHF TGTGCCAGTAGCGGGACAGGGGGCGGGCAGCCCCAGCATTTT